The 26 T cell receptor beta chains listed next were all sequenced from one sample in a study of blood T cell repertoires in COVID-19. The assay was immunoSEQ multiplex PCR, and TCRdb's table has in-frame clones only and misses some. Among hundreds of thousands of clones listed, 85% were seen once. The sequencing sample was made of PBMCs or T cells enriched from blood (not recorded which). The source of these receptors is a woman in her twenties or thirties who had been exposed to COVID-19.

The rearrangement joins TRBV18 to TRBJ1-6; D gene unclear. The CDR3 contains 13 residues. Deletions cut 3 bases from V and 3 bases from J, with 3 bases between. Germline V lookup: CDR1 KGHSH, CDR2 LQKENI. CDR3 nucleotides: TGTGCCAGCTCACCCGGCTATAATTCACCCCTCCACTTT. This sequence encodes CASSPGYNSPLHF. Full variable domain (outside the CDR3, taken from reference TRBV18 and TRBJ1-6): NAGVMQNPRHLVRRRGQEARLRCSPMKGHSHVYWYRQLPEEGLKFMVYLQKENIIDESGMPKERFSAEFPKEGPSILRIQQVVRGDSAAYFCASSPGYNSPLHFGNGTRLTVT.

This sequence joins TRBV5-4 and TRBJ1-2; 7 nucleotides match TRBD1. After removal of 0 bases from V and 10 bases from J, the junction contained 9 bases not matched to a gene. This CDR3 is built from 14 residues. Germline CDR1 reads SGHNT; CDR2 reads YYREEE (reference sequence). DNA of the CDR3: TGTGCCAGCAGCTTGGGACAGGGCGAGAAGGACTACACCTTC. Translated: CASSLGQGEKDYTF.

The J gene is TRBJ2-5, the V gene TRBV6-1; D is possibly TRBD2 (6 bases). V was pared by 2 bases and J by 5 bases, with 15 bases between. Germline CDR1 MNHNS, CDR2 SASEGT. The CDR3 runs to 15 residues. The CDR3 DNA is TGTGCCAGCAGTGAAAACTTCGGAGGAGGGGAGACCCAGTACTTC. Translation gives CASSENFGGGETQYF.

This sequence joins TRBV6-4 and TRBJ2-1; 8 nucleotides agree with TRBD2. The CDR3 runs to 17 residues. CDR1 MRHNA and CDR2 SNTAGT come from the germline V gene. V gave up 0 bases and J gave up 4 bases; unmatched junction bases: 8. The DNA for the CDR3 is TGTGCCAGCAGTGACTCCGAGCGGGGGACAAAGTACAATGAGCAGTTCTTC. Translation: CASSDSERGTKYNEQFF.

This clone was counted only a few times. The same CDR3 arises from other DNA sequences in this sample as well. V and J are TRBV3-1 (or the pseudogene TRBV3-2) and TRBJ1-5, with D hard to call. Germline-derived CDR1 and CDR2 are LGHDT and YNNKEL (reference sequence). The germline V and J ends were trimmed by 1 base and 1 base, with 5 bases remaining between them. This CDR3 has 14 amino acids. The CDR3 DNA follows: TGTGCCAGCAGCCAAGGTCGGAGCAATCAGCCCCAGCATTTT. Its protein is CASSQGRSNQPQHF.

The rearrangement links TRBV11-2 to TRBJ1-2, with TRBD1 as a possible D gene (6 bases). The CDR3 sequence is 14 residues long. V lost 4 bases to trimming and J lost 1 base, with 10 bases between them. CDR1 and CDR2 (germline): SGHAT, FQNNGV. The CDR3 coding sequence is TGTGCCAGCAGCTATTGGACAGATAACTATGGCTACACCTTC. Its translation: CASSYWTDNYGYTF.

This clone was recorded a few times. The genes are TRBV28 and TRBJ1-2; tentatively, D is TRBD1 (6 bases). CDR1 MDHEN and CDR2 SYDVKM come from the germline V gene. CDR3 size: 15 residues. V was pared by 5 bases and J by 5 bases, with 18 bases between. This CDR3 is CASSLPTTGGYGYTF. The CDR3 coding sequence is TGTGCCAGCAGTCTACCAACGACAGGTGGATATGGCTACACCTTC.

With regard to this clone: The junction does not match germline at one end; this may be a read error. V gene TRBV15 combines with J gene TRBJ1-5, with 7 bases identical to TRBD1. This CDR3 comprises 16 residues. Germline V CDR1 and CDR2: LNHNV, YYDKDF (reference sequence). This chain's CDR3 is CATSRDRAIGNQPQHF. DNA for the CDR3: TGTGCCACCAGCCGAGACAGGGCAATCGGCAATCAGCCCCAGCATTTT.

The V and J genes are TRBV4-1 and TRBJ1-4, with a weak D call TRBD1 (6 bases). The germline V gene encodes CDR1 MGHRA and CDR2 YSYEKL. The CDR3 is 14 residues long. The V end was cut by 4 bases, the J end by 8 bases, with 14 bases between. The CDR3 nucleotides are TGCGCCAGCAGCCGCCAGGGGAAGGGCGAAAAACTGTTTTTT. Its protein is CASSRQGKGEKLFF.

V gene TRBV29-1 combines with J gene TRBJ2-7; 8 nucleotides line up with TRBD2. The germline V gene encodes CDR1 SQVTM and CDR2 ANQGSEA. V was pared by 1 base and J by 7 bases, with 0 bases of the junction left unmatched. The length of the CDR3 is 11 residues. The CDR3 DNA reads TGCAGCGTTGAAGTAGCGGGGGAGCAGTACTTC. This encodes CSVEVAGEQYF.

The CDR3 DNA is TGCGCCAGCAGCTTAAAAGGCGGCAGTCTGGATACGCAGTATTTT. This codes for CASSLKGGSLDTQYF. The J gene is TRBJ2-3, the V gene TRBV5-1, with unresolved D. Per germline, CDR1 SGHRS and CDR2 YFSETQ. Trimming left V 2 bases short and J 6 bases short, with 16 bases between. This CDR3 has 15 residues.

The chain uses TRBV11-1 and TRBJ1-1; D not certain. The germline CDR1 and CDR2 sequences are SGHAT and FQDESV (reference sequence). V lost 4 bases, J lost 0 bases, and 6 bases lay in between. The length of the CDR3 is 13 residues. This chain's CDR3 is CASSSPMNTEAFF. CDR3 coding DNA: TGTGCCAGCAGCTCCCCCATGAACACTGAAGCTTTCTTT. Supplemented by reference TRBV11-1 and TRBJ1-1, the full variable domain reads EAEVAQSPRYKITEKSQAVAFWCDPISGHATLYWYRQILGQGPELLVQFQDESVVDDSQLPKDRFSAERLKGVDSTLKIQPAELGDSAMYLCASSSPMNTEAFFGQGTRLTVV.

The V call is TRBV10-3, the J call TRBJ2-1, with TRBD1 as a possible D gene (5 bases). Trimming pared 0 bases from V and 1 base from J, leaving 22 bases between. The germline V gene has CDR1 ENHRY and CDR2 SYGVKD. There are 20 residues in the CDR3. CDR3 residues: CAISESTGATSTGSYNEQFF. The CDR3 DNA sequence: TGTGCCATCAGTGAGTCGACTGGCGCCACAAGTACAGGATCCTACAATGAGCAGTTCTTC.

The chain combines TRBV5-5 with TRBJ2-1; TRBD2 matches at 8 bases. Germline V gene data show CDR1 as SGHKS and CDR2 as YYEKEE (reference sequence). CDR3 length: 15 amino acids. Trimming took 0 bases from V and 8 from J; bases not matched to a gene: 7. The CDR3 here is CASSLASGRVDEQFF. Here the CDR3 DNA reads TGTGCCAGCAGCTTGGCCAGCGGGAGAGTCGATGAGCAGTTCTTC.

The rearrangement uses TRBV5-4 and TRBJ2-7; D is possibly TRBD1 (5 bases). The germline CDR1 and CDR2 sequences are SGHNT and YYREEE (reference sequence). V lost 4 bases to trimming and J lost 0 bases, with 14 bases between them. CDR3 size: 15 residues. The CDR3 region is CASSEQGANSYEQYF. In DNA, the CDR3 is TGTGCCAGCAGCGAGCAGGGTGCGAACTCCTACGAGCAGTACTTC. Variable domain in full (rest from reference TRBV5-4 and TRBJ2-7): ETGVTQSPTHLIKTRGQQVTLRCSSQSGHNTVSWYQQALGQGPQFIFQYYREEENGRGNFPPRFSGLQFPNYSSELNVNALELDDSALYLCASSEQGANSYEQYFGPGTRLTVT.

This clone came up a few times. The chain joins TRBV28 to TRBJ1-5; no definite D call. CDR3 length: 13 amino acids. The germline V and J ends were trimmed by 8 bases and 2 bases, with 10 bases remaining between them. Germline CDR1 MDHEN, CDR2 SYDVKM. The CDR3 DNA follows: TGTGCCAGCGTGAGAGGCGGCAATCAGCCCCAGCATTTT. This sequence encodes CASVRGGNQPQHF.

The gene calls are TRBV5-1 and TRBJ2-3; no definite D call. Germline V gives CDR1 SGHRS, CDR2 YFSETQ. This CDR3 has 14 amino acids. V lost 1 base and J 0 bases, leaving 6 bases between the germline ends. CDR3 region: CASSLTVSTDTQYF. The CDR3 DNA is TGCGCCAGCAGCTTGACAGTTAGCACAGATACGCAGTATTTT.

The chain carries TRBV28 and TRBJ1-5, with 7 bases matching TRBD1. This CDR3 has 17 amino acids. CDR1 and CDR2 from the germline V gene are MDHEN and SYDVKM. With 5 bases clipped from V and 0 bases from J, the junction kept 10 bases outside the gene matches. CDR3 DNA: TGTGCCAGCAGTCCCTCCGCGGGACAGTTTAGCAATCAGCCCCAGCATTTT. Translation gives CASSPSAGQFSNQPQHF.

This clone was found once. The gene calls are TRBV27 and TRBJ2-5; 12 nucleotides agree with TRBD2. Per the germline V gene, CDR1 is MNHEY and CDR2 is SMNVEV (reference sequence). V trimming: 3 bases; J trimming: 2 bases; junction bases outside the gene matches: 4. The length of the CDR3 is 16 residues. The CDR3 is CASSLSLAGGQETQYF. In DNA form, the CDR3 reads TGTGCCAGCAGTTTGTCGCTAGCGGGGGGGCAAGAGACCCAGTACTTC.

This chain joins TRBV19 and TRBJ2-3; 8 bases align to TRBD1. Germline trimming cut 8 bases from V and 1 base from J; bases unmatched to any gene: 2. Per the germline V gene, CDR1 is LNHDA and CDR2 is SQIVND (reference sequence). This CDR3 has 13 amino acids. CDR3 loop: CASETGGTDTQYF. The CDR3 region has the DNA TGTGCCAGTGAGACAGGGGGCACAGATACGCAGTATTTT. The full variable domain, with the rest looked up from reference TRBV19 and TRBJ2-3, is DGGITQSPKYLFRKEGQNVTLSCEQNLNHDAMYWYRQDPGQGLRLIYYSQIVNDFQKGDIAEGYSVSREKKESFPLTVTSAQKNPTAFYLCASETGGTDTQYFGPGTRLTVL.

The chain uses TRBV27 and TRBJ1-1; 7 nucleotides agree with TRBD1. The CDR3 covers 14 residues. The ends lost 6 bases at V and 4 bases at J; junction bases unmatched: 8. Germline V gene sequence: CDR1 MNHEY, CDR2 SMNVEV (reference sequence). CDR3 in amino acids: CASSRNRGGTEAFF. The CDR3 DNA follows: TGTGCCAGCAGCCGGAACAGGGGTGGCACTGAAGCTTTCTTT.

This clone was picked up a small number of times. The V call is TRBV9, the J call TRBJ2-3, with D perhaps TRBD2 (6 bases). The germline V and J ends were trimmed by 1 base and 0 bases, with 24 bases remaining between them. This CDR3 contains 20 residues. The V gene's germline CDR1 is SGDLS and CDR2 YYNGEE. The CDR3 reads CASSVRGESLYNPSTDTQYF. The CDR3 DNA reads TGTGCCAGCAGCGTACGCGGGGAGAGCCTATACAACCCTAGCACAGATACGCAGTATTTT.

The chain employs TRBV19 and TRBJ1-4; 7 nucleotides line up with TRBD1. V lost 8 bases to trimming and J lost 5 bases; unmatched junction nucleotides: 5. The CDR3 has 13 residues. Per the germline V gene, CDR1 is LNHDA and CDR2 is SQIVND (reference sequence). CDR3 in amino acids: CASRDRLNEKLFF. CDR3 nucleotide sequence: TGTGCCAGTCGGGACAGACTAAATGAAAAACTGTTTTTT.

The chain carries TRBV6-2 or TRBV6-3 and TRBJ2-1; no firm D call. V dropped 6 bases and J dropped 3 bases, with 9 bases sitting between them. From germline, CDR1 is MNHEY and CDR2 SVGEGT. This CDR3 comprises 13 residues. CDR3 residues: CASSLDNYNEQFF. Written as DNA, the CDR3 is TGTGCCAGCAGCCTTGACAACTACAATGAGCAGTTCTTC.

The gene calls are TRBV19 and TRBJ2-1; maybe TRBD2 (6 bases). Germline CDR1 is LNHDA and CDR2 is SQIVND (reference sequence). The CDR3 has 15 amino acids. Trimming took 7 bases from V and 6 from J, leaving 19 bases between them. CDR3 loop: CASMSSGFPGNEQFF. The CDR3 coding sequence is TGTGCCAGTATGAGCAGCGGGTTTCCGGGCAATGAGCAGTTCTTC.

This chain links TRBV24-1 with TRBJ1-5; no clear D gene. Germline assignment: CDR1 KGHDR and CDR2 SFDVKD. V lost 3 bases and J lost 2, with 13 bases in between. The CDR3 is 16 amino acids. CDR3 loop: CATSDERTQGNQPQHF. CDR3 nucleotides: TGTGCCACCAGTGATGAGAGGACTCAGGGCAATCAGCCCCAGCATTTT.